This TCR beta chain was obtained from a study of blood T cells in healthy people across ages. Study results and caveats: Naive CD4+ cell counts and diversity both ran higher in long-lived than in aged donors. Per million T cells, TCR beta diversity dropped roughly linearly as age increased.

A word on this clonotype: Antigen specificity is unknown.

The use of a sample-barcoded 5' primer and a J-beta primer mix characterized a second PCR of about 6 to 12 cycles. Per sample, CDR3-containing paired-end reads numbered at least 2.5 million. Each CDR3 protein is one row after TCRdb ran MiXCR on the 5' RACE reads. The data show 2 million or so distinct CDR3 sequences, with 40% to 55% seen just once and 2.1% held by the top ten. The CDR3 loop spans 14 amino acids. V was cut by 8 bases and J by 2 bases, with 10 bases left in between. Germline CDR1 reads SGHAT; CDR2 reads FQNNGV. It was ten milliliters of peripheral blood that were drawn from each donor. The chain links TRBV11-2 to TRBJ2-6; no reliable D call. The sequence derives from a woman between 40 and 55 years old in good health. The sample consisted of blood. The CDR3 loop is CASAAVPGANVLTF. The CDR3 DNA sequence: TGTGCCAGCGCGGCCGTCCCTGGGGCCAACGTCCTGACTTTC.